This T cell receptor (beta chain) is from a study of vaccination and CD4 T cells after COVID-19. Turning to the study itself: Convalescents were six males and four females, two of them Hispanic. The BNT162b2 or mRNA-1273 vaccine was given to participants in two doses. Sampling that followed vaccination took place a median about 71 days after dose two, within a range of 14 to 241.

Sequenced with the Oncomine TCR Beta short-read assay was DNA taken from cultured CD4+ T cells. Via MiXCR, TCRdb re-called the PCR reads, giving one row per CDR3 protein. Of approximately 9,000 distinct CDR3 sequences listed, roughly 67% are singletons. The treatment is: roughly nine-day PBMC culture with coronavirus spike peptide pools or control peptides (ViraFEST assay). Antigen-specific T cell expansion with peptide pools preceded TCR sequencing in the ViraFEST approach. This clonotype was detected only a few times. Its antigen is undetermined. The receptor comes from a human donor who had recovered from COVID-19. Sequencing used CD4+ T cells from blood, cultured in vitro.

The CDR3 bases are TGTGCCAGCAGCTTATACGGTACAGGGGAAGAGACCCAGTACTTC. As protein: CASSLYGTGEETQYF. The chain is built from TRBV7-3 and TRBJ2-5; TRBD1 matches at 7 bases. Germline V lookup: CDR1 SGHTA, CDR2 FQGTGA. The CDR3 runs to 15 residues. V shed 2 bases, J shed 3 bases, and the junction held 6 bases outside the gene matches.